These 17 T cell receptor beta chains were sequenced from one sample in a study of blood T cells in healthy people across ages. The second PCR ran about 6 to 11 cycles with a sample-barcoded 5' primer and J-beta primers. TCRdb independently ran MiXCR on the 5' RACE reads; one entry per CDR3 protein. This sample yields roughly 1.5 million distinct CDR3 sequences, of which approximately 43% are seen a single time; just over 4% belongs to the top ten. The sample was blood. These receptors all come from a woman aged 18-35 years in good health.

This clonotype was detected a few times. The CDR3 DNA reads TGTGCCAGCAGGGGGGACAGGCTCACCTACGAGCAGTACTTC. This codes for CASRGDRLTYEQYF. The J gene is TRBJ2-7, the V gene TRBV7-2; 8 bases map to TRBD1. Germline-derived CDR1 and CDR2 are SGHTA and FQGNSA. The V gene end was trimmed by 6 bases and the J gene end by 2 bases; junction bases not matched to a gene: 6. This CDR3 is built from 14 residues.

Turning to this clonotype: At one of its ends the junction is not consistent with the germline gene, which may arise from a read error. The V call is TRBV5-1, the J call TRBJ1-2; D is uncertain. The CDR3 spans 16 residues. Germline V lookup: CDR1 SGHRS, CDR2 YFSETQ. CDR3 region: CASSLEGWGSNYDYTF. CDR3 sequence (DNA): TGCGCCAGCAGCTTGGAGGGCTGGGGTTCTAACTATGACTACACCTTC. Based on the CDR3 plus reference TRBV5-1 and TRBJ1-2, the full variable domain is KAGVTQTPRYLIKTRGQQVTLSCSPISGHRSVSWYQQTPGQGLQFLFEYFSETQRNKGNFPGRFSGRQFSNSRSEMNVSTLELGDSALYLCASSLEGWGSNYDYTFGSGTRLTVV.

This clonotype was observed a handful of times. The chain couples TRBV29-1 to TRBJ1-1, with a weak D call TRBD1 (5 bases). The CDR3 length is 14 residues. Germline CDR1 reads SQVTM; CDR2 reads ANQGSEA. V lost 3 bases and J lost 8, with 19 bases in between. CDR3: CSVDSVGAAREAFF. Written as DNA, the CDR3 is TGCAGCGTTGATTCGGTAGGGGCCGCGAGGGAAGCTTTCTTT.

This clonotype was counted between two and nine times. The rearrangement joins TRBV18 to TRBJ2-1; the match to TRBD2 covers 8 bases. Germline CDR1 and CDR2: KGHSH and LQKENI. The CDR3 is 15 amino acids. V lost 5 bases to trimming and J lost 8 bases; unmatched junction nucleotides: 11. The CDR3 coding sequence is TGTGCCAGCTCATCTACTAGCGGTCCTACCTATGAGCAGTTCTTC. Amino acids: CASSSTSGPTYEQFF.

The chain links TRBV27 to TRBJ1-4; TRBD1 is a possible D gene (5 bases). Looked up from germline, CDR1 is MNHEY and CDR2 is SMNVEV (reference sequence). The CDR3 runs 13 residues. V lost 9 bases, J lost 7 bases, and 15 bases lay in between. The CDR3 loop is CARPVGVGEKLFF. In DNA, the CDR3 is TGTGCCAGGCCGGTGGGGGTTGGTGAAAAACTGTTTTTT.

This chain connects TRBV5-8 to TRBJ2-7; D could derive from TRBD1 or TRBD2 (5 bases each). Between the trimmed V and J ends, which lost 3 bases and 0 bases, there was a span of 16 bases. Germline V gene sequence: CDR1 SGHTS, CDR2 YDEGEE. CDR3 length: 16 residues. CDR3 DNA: TGTGCCAGCAGCTATTCCCCGGGACGGAGCTCCTACGAGCAGTACTTC. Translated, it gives CASSYSPGRSSYEQYF.

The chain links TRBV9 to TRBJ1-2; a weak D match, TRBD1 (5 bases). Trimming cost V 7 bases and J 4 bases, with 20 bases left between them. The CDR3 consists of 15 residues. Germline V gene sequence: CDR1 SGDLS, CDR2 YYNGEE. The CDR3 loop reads CASHTGQMDPYGYTF. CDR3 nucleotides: TGTGCCAGCCACACGGGGCAGATGGATCCCTATGGCTACACCTTC.

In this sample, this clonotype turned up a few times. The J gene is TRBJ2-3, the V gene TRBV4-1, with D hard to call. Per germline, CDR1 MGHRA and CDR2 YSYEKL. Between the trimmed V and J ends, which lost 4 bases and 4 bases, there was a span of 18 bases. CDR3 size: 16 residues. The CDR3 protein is CASSLTAFLFSDTQYF. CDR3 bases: TGCGCCAGCAGCCTCACTGCTTTTCTTTTCTCAGATACGCAGTATTTT.

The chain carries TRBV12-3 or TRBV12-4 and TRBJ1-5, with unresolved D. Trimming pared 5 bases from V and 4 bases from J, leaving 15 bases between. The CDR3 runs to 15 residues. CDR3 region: CASSPRNQQNQPQHF. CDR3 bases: TGTGCCAGCAGTCCCCGGAACCAACAGAATCAGCCCCAGCATTTT.

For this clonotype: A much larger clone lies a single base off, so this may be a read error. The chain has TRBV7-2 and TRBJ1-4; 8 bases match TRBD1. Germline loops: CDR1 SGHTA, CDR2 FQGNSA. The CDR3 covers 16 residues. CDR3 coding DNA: TGTGCCAGCAGTTCATCCTCGAACAGGGGGGATGAAAAACCGTTTTTT. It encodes CASSSSSNRGDEKPFF.

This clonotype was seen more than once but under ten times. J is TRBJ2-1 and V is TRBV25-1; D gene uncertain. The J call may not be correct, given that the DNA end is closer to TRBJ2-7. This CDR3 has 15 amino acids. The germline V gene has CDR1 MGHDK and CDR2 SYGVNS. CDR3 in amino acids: CASSDPRIVDNEQYF. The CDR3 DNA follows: TGTGCCAGCAGTGATCCCAGGATCGTCGACAATGAGCAGTACTTC.

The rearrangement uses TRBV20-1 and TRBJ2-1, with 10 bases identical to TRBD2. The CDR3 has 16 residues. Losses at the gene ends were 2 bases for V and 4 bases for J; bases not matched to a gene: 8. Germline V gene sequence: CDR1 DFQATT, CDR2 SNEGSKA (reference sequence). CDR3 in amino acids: CSARPIQRGGYNEQFF. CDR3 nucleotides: TGCAGTGCTAGACCCATCCAGCGGGGGGGATACAATGAGCAGTTCTTC.

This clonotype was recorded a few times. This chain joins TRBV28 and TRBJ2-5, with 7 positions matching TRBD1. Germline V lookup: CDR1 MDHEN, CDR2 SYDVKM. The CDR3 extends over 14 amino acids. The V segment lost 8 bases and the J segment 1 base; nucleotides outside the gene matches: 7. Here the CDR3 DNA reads TGTGCCAGCCTCAGTACAGGGGCCCAAGAGACCCAGTACTTC. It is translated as CASLSTGAQETQYF.

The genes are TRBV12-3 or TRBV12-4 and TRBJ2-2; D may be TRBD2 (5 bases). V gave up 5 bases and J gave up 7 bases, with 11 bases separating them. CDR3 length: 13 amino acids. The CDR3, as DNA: TGTGCCAGCAGTGGTCCGGGGATCGGGGAGCTGTTTTTT. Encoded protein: CASSGPGIGELFF.

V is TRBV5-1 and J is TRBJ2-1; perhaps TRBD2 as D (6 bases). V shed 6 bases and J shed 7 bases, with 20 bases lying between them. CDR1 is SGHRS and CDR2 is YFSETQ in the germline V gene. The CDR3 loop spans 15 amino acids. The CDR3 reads CASNPQASVRNEQFF. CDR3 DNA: TGCGCCAGCAATCCTCAGGCTAGCGTCAGGAATGAGCAGTTCTTC.

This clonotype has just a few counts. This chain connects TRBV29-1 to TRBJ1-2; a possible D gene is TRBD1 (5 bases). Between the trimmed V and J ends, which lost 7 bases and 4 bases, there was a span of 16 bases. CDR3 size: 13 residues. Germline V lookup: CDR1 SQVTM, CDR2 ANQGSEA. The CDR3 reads CSDKGRVSYGYTF. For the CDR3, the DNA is TGCAGCGACAAGGGGCGCGTGTCCTATGGCTACACCTTC.

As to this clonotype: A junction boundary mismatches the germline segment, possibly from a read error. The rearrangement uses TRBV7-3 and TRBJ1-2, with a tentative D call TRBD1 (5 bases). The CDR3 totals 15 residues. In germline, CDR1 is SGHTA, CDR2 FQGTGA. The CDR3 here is CAGSLSGAGNYGYTF. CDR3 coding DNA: TGTGCCGGCAGCTTAAGCGGGGCGGGGAACTATGGCTACACCTTC.